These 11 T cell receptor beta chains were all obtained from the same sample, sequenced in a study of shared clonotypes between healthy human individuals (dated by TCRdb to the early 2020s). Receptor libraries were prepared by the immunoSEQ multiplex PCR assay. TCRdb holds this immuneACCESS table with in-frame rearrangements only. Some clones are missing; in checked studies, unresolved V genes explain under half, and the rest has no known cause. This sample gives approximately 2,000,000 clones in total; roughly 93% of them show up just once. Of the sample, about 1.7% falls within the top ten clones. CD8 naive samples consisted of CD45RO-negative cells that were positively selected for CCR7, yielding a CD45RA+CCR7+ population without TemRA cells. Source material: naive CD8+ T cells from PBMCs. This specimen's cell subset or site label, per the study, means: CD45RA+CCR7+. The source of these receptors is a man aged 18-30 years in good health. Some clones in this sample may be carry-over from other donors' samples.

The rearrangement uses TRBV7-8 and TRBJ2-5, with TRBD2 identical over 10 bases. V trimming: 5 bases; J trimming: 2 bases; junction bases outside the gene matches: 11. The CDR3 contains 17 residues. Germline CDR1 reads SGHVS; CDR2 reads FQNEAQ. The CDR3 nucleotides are TGTGCCAGCAGCCCCAGGCGGTTGACTAGCGGGCAAGAGACCCAGTACTTC. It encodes CASSPRRLTSGQETQYF.

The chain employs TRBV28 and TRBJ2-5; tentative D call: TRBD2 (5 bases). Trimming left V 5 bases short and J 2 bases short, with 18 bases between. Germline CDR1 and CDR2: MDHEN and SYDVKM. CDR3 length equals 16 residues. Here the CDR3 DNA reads TGTGCCAGCAGTATGCGCGGTAGCGTGATGCAAGAGACCCAGTACTTC. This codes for CASSMRGSVMQETQYF.

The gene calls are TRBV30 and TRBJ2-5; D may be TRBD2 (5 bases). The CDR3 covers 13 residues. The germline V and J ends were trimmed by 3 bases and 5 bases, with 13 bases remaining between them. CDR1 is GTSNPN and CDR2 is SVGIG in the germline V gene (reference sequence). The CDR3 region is CAWSGKGWETQYF. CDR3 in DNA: TGTGCCTGGAGCGGGAAGGGTTGGGAGACCCAGTACTTC.

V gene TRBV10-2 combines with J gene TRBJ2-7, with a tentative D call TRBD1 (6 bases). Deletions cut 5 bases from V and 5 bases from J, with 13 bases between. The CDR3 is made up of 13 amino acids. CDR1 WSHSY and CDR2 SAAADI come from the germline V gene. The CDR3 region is CASSSNRVNEQYF. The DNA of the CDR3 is TGCGCCAGCAGTTCGAACAGGGTTAACGAGCAGTACTTC.

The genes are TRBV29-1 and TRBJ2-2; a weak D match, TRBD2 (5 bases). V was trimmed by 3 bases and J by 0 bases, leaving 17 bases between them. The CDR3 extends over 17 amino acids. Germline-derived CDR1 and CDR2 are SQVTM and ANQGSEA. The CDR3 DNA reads TGCAGCGTTGAGAGGAACGGGGTAGACCCGAACACCGGGGAGCTGTTTTTT. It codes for CSVERNGVDPNTGELFF.

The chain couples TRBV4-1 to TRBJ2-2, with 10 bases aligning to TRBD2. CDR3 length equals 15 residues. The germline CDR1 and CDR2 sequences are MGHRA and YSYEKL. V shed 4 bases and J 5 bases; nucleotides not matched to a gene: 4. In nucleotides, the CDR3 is TGCGCCAGCAGCCTAAGCGGGAGGGCTACCGGGGAGCTGTTTTTT. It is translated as CASSLSGRATGELFF.

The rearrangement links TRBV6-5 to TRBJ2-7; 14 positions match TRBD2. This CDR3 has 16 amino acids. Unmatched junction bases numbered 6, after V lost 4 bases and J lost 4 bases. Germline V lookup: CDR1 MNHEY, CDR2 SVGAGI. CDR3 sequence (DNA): TGTGCCAGCAGTTGGGGACTAGCGGGAGTCGGGTACGAGCAGTACTTC. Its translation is CASSWGLAGVGYEQYF.

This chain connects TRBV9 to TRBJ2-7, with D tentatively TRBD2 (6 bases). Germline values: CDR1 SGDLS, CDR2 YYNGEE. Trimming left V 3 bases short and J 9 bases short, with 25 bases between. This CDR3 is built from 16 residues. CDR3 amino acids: CASSARPGLPLLGQYF. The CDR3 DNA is TGTGCCAGCAGCGCCAGACCGGGACTGCCCCTCTTGGGGCAGTACTTC.

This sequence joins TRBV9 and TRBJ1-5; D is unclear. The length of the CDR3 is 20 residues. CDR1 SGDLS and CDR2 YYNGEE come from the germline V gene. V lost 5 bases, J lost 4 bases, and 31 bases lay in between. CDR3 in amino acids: CASRPSRRPHSHNTNQPQHF. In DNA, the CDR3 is TGTGCCAGCAGACCTAGTAGGAGACCCCACTCTCATAACACGAATCAGCCCCAGCATTTT. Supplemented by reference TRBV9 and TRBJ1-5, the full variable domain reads DSGVTQTPKHLITATGQRVTLRCSPRSGDLSVYWYQQSLDQGLQFLIQYYNGEERAKGNILERFSAQQFPDLHSELNLSSLELGDSALYFCASRPSRRPHSHNTNQPQHFGDGTRLSIL.

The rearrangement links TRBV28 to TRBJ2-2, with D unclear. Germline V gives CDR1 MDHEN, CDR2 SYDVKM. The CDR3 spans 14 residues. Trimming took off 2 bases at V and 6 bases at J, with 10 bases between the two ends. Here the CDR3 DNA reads TGTGCCAGCAGTTTACGGTGGCCTGCCGGGGAGCTGTTTTTT. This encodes CASSLRWPAGELFF.

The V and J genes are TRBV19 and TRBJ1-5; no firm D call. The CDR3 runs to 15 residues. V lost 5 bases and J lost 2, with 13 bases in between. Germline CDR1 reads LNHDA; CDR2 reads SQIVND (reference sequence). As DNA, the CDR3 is TGTGCCAGTAGTTTAGTTAGGGCCGGCAATCAGCCCCAGCATTTT. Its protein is CASSLVRAGNQPQHF.